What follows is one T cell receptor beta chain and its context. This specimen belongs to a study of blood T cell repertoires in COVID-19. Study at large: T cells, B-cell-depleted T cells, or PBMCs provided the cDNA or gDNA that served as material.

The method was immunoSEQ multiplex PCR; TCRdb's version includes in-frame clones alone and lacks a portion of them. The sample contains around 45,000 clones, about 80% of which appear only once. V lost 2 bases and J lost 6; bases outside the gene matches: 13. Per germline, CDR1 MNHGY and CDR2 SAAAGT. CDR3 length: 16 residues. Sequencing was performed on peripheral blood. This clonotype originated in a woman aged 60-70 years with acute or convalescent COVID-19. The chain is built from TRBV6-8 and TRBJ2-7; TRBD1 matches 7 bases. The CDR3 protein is CASSYPEGQRQGEQYF. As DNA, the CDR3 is TGTGCCAGCAGTTACCCTGAGGGACAGAGACAGGGCGAGCAGTACTTC.